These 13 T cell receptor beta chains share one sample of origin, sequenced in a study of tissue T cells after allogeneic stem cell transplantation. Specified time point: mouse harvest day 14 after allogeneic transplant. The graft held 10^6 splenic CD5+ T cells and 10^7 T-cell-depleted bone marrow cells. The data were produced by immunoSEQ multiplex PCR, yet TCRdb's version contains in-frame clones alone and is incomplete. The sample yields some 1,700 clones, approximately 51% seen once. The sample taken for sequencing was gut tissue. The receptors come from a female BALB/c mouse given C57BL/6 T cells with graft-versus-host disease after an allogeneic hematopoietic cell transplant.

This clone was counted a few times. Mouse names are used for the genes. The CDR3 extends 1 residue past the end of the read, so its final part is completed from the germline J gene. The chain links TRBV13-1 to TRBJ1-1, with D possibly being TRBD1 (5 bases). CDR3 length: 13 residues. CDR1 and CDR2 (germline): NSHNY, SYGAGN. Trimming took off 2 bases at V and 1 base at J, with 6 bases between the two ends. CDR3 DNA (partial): TGTGCCAGCAGTGACGACAGAAACACAGAAGTCTTC. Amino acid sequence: CASSDDRNTEVF. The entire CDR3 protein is CASSDDRNTEVFF.

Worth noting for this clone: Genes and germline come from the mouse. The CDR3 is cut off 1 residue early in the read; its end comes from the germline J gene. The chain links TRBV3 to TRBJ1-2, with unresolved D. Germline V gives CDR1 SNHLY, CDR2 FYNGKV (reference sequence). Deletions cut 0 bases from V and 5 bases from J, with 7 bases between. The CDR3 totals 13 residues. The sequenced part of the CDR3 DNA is TGTGCCAGCAGCTTAGCGCCGGGTTCCGACTACACC. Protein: CASSLAPGSDYT. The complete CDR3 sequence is CASSLAPGSDYTF. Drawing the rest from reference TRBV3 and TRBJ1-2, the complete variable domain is GPKVLQIPSHQIIDMGQMVTLNCDPVSNHLYFYWYKQILGQQMEFLVNFYNGKVMEKSKLFKDQFSVERPDGSYFTLKIQPTALEDSAVYFCASSLAPGSDYTFGSGTRLLVI.

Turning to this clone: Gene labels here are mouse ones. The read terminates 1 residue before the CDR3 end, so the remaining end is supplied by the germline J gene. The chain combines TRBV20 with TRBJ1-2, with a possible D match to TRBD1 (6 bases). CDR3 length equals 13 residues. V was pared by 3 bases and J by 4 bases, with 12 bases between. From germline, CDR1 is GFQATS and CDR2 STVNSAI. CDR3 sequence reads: CGARPGVGSDYTF. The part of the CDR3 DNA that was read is TGTGGTGCTAGACCAGGGGTGGGCTCCGACTACACC.

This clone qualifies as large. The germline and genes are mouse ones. The part of the CDR3 DNA that was read is TGTGCCAGCAGCCTCGACAATAACCAAGACACCCAGTAC. Translation: CASSLDNNQDTQY. The entire CDR3 protein reads CASSLDNNQDTQYF. The chain employs TRBV19 and TRBJ2-5, with unresolved D. The read ends 1 residue shy of where the CDR3 ends; the end is completed using the germline J gene. Germline-derived CDR1 and CDR2 are FNHDT and SITEND (reference sequence). V lost 5 bases to trimming and J lost 0 bases, with 10 bases between them. The CDR3 totals 14 residues.

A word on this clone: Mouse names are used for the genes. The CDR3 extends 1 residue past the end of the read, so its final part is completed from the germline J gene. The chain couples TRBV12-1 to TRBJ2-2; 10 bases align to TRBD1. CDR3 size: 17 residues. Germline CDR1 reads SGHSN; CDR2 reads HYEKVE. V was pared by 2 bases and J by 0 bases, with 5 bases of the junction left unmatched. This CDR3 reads CASSPPGTGANTGQLYF. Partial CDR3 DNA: TGTGCCAGCTCTCCCCCCGGGACAGGGGCAAACACCGGGCAGCTCTAC.

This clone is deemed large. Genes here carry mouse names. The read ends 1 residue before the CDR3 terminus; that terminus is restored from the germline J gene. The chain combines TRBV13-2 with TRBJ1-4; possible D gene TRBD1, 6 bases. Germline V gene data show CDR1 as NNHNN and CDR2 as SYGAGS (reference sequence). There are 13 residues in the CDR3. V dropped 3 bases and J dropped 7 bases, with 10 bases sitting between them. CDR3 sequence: CASGVNRAERLFF. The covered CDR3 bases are TGTGCCAGCGGTGTCAACAGGGCCGAAAGATTATTT.

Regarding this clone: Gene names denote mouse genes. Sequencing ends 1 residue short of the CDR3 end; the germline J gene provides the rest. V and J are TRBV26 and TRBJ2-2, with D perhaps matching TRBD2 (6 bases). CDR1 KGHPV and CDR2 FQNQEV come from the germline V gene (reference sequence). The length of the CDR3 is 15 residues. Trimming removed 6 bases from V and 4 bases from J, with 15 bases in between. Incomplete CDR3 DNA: TGTGCCAGCAGCCTCCTGGGGCGAGGCACCGGGCAGCTCTAC. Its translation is CASSLLGRGTGQLY. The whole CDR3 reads CASSLLGRGTGQLYF.

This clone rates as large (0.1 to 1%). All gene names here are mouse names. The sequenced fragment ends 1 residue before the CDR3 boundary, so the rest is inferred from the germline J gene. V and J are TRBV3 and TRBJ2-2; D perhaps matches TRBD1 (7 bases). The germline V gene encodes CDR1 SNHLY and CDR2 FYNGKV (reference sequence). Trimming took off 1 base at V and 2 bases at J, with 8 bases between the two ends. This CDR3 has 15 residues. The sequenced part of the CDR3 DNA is TGTGCCAGCAGCTTAGAGGGGGCGAACACCGGGCAGCTCTAC. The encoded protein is CASSLEGANTGQLY. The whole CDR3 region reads CASSLEGANTGQLYF.

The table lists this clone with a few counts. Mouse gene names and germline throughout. CDR3 sequence: CASRSGGAREQYF. CDR3 DNA, as far as it was read: TGTGCCAGCAGATCTGGGGGGGCGCGGGAACAGTAC. The J gene is TRBJ2-7, the V gene TRBV15, with 10 positions matching TRBD2. Read data end 1 residue before the CDR3 end; the end is taken from the germline J gene. Germline CDR1 reads SGHND; CDR2 reads FRSKSL. The junction had 6 bases not matched to a gene; V was cut back by 6 bases and J by 7 bases. The CDR3 has 13 residues.

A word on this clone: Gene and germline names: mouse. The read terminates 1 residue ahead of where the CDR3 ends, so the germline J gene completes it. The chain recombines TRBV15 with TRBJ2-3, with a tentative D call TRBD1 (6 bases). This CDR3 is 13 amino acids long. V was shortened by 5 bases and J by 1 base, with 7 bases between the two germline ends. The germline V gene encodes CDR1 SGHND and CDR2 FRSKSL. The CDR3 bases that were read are TGTGCCAGCAGTCGGACAGGTGCAGAAACGCTGTAT. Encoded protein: CASSRTGAETLY. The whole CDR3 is CASSRTGAETLYF.

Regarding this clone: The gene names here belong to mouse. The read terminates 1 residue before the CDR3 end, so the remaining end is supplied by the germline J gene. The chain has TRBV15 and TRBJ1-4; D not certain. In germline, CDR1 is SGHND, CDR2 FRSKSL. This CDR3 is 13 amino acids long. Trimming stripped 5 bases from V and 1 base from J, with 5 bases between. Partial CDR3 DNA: TGTGCCAGCAGTCGGGGTTCCAACGAAAGATTATTT. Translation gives CASSRGSNERLF. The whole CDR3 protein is CASSRGSNERLFF.

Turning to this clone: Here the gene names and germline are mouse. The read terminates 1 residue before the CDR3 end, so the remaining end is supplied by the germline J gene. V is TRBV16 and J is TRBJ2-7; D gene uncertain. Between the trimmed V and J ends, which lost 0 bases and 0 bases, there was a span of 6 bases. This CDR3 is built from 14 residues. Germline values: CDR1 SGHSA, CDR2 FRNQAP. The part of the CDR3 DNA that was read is TGTGCAAGCAGCTTAGATAGGGACTCCTATGAACAGTAC. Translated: CASSLDRDSYEQY. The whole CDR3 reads CASSLDRDSYEQYF.

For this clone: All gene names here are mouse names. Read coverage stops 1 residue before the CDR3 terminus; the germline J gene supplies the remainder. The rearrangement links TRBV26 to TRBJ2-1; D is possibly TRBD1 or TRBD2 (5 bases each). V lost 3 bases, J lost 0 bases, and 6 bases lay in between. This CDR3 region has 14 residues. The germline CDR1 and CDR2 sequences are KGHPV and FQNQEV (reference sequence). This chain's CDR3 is CASSLGGNYAEQFF. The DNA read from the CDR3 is TGTGCCAGCAGTCTCGGGGGTAACTATGCTGAGCAGTTC. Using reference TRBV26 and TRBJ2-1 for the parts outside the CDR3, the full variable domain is NSKVIQTPRYLVKGQGQKAKMRCIPEKGHPVVFWYQQNKNNEFKFLINFQNQEVLQQIDMTEKRFSAECPSNSPCSLEIQSSEAGDSALYLCASSLGGNYAEQFFGPGTRLTVL.